A single sample is the source of the 26 T cell receptor beta chains below, sequenced in a study of blood T cell repertoires in COVID-19. TCRdb keeps only in-frame clones here, not all; method: immunoSEQ multiplex PCR. The sample records 200,000 to 300,000 clones, over 75% being singletons. What was sequenced was peripheral blood. These receptors were obtained from a woman older than 75 with acute or convalescent COVID-19.

V and J are TRBV19 and TRBJ1-2; the D gene is possibly TRBD1 (6 bases). CDR3 size: 13 residues. Germline lookup yields CDR1 LNHDA and CDR2 SQIVND (reference sequence). V was trimmed by 6 bases and J by 2 bases, leaving 10 bases between them. In DNA form, the CDR3 reads TGTGCCAGTAGCCATGACAGGAACTATGGCTACACCTTC. It is translated as CASSHDRNYGYTF.

The J gene is TRBJ2-7, the V gene TRBV9; D unresolved. The CDR3 sequence is 14 residues long. V lost 6 bases to trimming and J lost 0 bases, with 13 bases between them. CDR1 and CDR2 (germline): SGDLS, YYNGEE. As DNA, the CDR3 is TGTGCCAGCACCCCGAGTGAAAACTCCTACGAGCAGTACTTC. Protein product: CASTPSENSYEQYF. The entire variable domain, with the rest obtained from reference TRBV9 and TRBJ2-7, is as follows: DSGVTQTPKHLITATGQRVTLRCSPRSGDLSVYWYQQSLDQGLQFLIQYYNGEERAKGNILERFSAQQFPDLHSELNLSSLELGDSALYFCASTPSENSYEQYFGPGTRLTVT.

This clone was detected only once. This chain uses TRBV2 with TRBJ1-1; D remains ambiguous. The germline V gene has CDR1 SNHLY and CDR2 FYNNEI. The ends were cut back, 5 bases at V and 0 bases at J, with 7 bases in the middle. This CDR3 is 13 amino acids long. The CDR3 DNA reads as TGTGCCAGCAGTACATATATGAACACTGAAGCTTTCTTT. Residues: CASSTYMNTEAFF.

This chain connects TRBV10-1 to TRBJ2-7, with 9 nucleotides matching TRBD2. The CDR3 has 13 residues. V was clipped by 0 bases and J by 13 bases; unmatched bases: 7. CDR1 and CDR2 (germline): WNHNN, SYGVQD (reference sequence). The CDR3 DNA reads TGCGCCAGCAGTGAGTCAGCTACTAGCGGGCGATACTTC. Translation: CASSESATSGRYF.

This clone was counted a few times. The rearrangement uses TRBV6-6 and TRBJ1-5, with 8 bases matching TRBD1. The CDR3 loop spans 17 amino acids. The V segment lost 5 bases and the J segment 2 bases; nucleotides outside the gene matches: 11. Germline V lookup: CDR1 MNHNY, CDR2 SVGAGI (reference sequence). The CDR3 DNA reads TGTGCCAGCAGTCCGACAGGGGCGATCTATGGCAATCAGCCCCAGCATTTT. It specifies CASSPTGAIYGNQPQHF.

The V gene is TRBV27, the J gene TRBJ2-7, with D possibly TRBD2 on 5 matching bases. The germline gives CDR1 MNHEY, CDR2 SMNVEV (reference sequence). V was cut by 1 base and J by 7 bases, with 17 bases left in between. The CDR3 consists of 15 residues. CDR3 amino acids: CASSLFGAFGDEQYF. The CDR3 nucleotides read TGTGCCAGCAGTTTATTTGGTGCCTTCGGGGATGAGCAGTACTTC.

This chain joins TRBV6-5 and TRBJ2-3; D possibly corresponds to TRBD2 (6 bases). Germline CDR1 reads MNHEY; CDR2 reads SVGAGI. The V gene lost 5 bases and the J gene lost 4 bases, with 10 bases spanning the gap. CDR3 length: 13 amino acids. Written as DNA, the CDR3 is TGTGCCAGCAGTAAACCTAGCGCAGATACGCAGTATTTT. Its translation is CASSKPSADTQYF.

V is TRBV3-1 (or the pseudogene TRBV3-2) and J is TRBJ2-5; no clear D gene. V was cut by 3 bases and J by 4 bases, with 12 bases left in between. The CDR3 spans 14 residues. The germline V gene encodes CDR1 LGHDT and CDR2 YNNKEL (reference sequence). This CDR3 reads CASSQSVLRETQYF. CDR3 DNA: TGTGCCAGCAGCCAGTCTGTTCTCAGAGAGACCCAGTACTTC.

The chain uses TRBV3-1 (or the pseudogene TRBV3-2) and TRBJ1-2; perhaps TRBD1 as D (6 bases). This CDR3 is 13 amino acids long. The germline V gene encodes CDR1 LGHDT and CDR2 YNNKEL (reference sequence). V was cut by 2 bases and J by 7 bases, with 11 bases left in between. CDR3 DNA sequence: TGTGCCAGCAGCCAACAGGGGTATGGTGGCTACACCTTC. Translated, it gives CASSQQGYGGYTF.

The chain couples TRBV5-8 to TRBJ1-5; 8 bases map to TRBD1. The V and J ends lost 4 bases and 5 bases, in that order; junction bases with no gene match: 11. Germline-derived CDR1 and CDR2 are SGHTS and YDEGEE. This CDR3 is built from 16 residues. The CDR3 region is CASSNLLTGVHQPQHF. As DNA, the CDR3 is TGTGCCAGCAGCAATCTACTGACAGGGGTACATCAGCCCCAGCATTTT.

The J gene is TRBJ2-7, the V gene TRBV11-2; possible D gene TRBD1, 6 bases. This CDR3 region has 14 residues. Trimming took off 0 bases at V and 4 bases at J, with 10 bases between the two ends. Germline V gene lookup returns CDR1 SGHAT and CDR2 FQNNGV. The CDR3 region has the DNA TGTGCCAGCAGCTTAGATCGGACAGCATACGAGCAGTACTTC. As protein: CASSLDRTAYEQYF.

The chain employs TRBV6-5 and TRBJ2-7; 7 nucleotides line up with TRBD2. J was trimmed by 6 bases and V by 4 bases; bases with no gene match: 3. Germline V gene sequence: CDR1 MNHEY, CDR2 SVGAGI. This CDR3 region has 12 residues. CDR3 in amino acids: CASSSPGGEQYF. In DNA, the CDR3 is TGTGCCAGCAGTTCTCCGGGGGGCGAGCAGTACTTC.

V usage is TRBV6-5 and J usage is TRBJ2-7; 8 positions match TRBD2. Germline trimming cut 7 bases from V and 6 bases from J; bases unmatched to any gene: 14. In germline, CDR1 is MNHEY, CDR2 SVGAGI. The CDR3 runs to 15 residues. The CDR3 reads CASNPFGTRSLEQYF. CDR3 nucleotides: TGTGCCAGCAATCCCTTCGGGACTAGGTCTCTCGAGCAGTACTTC.

The rearrangement links TRBV5-6 to TRBJ1-2; D remains ambiguous. The germline V gene has CDR1 SGHDT and CDR2 YYEEEE. The CDR3 runs 12 residues. The germline V and J ends were trimmed by 2 bases and 8 bases, with 10 bases remaining between them. In DNA form, the CDR3 reads TGTGCCAGCAGCTTTAAGTCGCGGGGCTACACCTTC. Protein: CASSFKSRGYTF.

This chain links TRBV7-9 with TRBJ1-2; D gene unclear. The CDR3 sequence is 12 residues long. Trimming left V 3 bases short and J 8 bases short, with 10 bases between. Germline V CDR1 and CDR2: SEHNR, FQNEAQ (reference sequence). The CDR3 region is CASSFNPGGYTF. The CDR3 DNA follows: TGTGCCAGCAGCTTTAACCCGGGAGGCTACACCTTC.

J is TRBJ1-2 and V is TRBV3-1 (or the pseudogene TRBV3-2); 10 bases are shared with TRBD1. This CDR3 is built from 14 residues. Losses at the gene ends were 1 base for V and 6 bases for J; bases not matched to a gene: 2. From germline, CDR1 is LGHDT and CDR2 YNNKEL (reference sequence). The CDR3 loop reads CASSQAGTGDGYTF. CDR3 nucleotides: TGTGCCAGCAGCCAAGCCGGGACAGGGGATGGCTACACCTTC.

The CDR3, as DNA: TGTGCCAGCACCCAAGGACAGGCGAACACCGGGGAGCTGTTTTTT. It specifies CASTQGQANTGELFF. The genes are TRBV27 and TRBJ2-2, with TRBD1 matching 7 bases. This CDR3 is 15 amino acids long. Germline trimming cut 7 bases from V and 0 bases from J; bases unmatched to any gene: 5. The V gene's germline CDR1 is MNHEY and CDR2 SMNVEV (reference sequence).

This chain uses TRBV11-2 with TRBJ2-7, with 11 positions matching TRBD2. Germline-derived CDR1 and CDR2 are SGHAT and FQNNGV. The CDR3 contains 17 residues. With V trimmed by 0 bases and J by 6 bases, 10 bases remained unmatched. CDR3 bases: TGTGCCAGCAGCTTAGATTCCCTAGCGGGAGGCGTTCGCGAGCAGTACTTC. This translates into CASSLDSLAGGVREQYF.

Points on this clone: Different DNA sequences within this sample yield the same CDR3. The chain employs TRBV19 and TRBJ1-5, with 7 positions matching TRBD1. After removal of 4 bases from V and 0 bases from J, the junction contained 3 bases not matched to a gene. The CDR3 is 15 residues long. CDR1 is LNHDA, CDR2 SQIVND, per germline (reference sequence). The CDR3, as DNA: TGTGCCAGTAGTACGACAGGGTATAGCAATCAGCCCCAGCATTTT. Translation: CASSTTGYSNQPQHF.

The chain's CDR3 is CASTDGSTLSYGYTF. CDR3 nucleotides: TGTGCCAGTACCGACGGGAGTACGCTGTCCTATGGCTACACCTTC. The chain joins TRBV19 to TRBJ1-2, with D unclear. V was clipped by 7 bases and J by 4 bases, with 19 bases between them. The CDR3 is 15 amino acids. Germline V gene lookup returns CDR1 LNHDA and CDR2 SQIVND (reference sequence).

J is TRBJ2-1 and V is TRBV7-9; 7 bases are a match to TRBD1. The CDR3 consists of 18 residues. V lost 5 bases and J lost 3; bases outside the gene matches: 16. CDR1 is SEHNR and CDR2 is FQNEAQ in the germline V gene (reference sequence). CDR3 nucleotide sequence: TGTGCCAGCAGCCTAGGACAGGTCCATCGCAGGATCTACAATGAGCAGTTCTTC. Protein product: CASSLGQVHRRIYNEQFF.

This clone occurred a few times. This chain connects TRBV20-1 to TRBJ2-1, with 9 bases identical to TRBD2. CDR1 DFQATT and CDR2 SNEGSKA come from the germline V gene (reference sequence). CDR3 length: 13 amino acids. The V gene end was trimmed by 3 bases and the J gene end by 9 bases; junction bases not matched to a gene: 6. In DNA, the CDR3 is TGCAGTGCTAGTGCCAGCGGGAGGAGTGAGCAGTTCTTC. Protein sequence: CSASASGRSEQFF.

The chain uses TRBV23-1 and TRBJ1-6, with TRBD1 as a possible D gene (5 bases). TRBV23-1 is flagged as an ORF with uncertain function. V was trimmed by 7 bases and J by 6 bases, leaving 16 bases between them. The CDR3 is 15 residues long. The CDR3 sequence is CASTQSAGCNSPLHF. The CDR3, as DNA: TGCGCCAGCACCCAATCGGCAGGGTGTAATTCACCCCTCCACTTT.

This rearrangement joins TRBV5-6 to TRBJ1-5; D uncertain. V was trimmed by 9 bases and J by 0 bases, leaving 16 bases between them. Germline values: CDR1 SGHDT, CDR2 YYEEEE. This CDR3 is built from 15 residues. CDR3 in amino acids: CAITKTVDSNQPQHF. The CDR3 coding sequence is TGTGCCATCACTAAGACGGTAGATAGCAATCAGCCCCAGCATTTT. Full variable domain (outside the CDR3, taken from reference TRBV5-6 and TRBJ1-5): DAGVTQSPTHLIKTRGQQVTLRCSPKSGHDTVSWYQQALGQGPQFIFQYYEEEERQRGNFPDRFSGHQFPNYSSELNVNALLLGDSALYLCAITKTVDSNQPQHFGDGTRLSIL.

V is TRBV10-2 and J is TRBJ2-7; possible D gene TRBD1, 7 bases. With 0 bases removed from V and 1 base from J, the gap between germline ends came to 13 bases. CDR1 WSHSY and CDR2 SAAADI come from the germline V gene. This CDR3 has 16 amino acids. The DNA for the CDR3 is TGCGCCAGCAGTGAGTCTCGCAGGGGGGCGTCCTACGAGCAGTACTTC. Its translation is CASSESRRGASYEQYF.

This clone appeared once. The V and J genes are TRBV5-1 and TRBJ2-5; 9 bases agree with TRBD1. Germline trimming cut 4 bases from V and 1 base from J; bases unmatched to any gene: 5. Germline lookup yields CDR1 SGHRS and CDR2 YFSETQ. This CDR3 has 15 amino acids. CDR3 sequence reads: CASSAGTGSQETQYF. The CDR3 DNA sequence: TGCGCCAGCAGCGCGGGGACAGGGTCCCAAGAGACCCAGTACTTC.